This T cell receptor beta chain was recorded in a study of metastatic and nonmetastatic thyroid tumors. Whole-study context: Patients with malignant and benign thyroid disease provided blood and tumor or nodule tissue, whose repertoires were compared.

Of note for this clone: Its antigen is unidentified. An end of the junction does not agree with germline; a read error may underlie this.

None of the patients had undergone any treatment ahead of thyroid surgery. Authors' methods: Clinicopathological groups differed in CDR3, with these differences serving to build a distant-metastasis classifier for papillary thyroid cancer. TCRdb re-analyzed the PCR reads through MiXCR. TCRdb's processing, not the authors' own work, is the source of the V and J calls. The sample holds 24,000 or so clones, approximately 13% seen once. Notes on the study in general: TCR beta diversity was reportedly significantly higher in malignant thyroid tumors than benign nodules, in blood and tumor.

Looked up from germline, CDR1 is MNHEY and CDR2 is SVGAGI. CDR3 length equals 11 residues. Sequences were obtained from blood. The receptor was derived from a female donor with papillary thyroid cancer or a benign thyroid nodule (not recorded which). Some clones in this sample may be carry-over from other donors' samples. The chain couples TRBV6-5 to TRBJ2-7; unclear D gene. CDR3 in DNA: TGTGTCAGCAGTTGCTTCCACGAGCAGTACTTC. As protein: CVSSCFHEQYF.